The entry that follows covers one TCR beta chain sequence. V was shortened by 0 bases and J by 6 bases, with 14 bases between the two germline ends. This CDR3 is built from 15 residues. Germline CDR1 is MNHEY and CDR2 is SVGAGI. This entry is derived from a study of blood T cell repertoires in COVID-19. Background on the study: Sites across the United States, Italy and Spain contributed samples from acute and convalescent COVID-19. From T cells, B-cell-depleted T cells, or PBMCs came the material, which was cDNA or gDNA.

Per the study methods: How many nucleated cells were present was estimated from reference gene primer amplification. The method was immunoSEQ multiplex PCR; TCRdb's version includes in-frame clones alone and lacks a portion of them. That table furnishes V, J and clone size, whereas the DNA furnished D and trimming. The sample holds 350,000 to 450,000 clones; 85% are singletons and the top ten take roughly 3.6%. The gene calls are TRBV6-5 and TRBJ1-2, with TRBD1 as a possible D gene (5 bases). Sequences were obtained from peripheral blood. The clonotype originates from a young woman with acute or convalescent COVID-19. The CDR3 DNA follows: TGTGCCAGCAGTTACTCGGAACGGGGGAATGATGGCTACACCTTC. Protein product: CASSYSERGNDGYTF.